This entry features one T cell receptor beta chain sequence. What it binds is unknown. This sample is part of a study of beta chain features in type 1 diabetes. Findings and limits, study-wide: Relative to healthy donors, patients appeared to have naive, central memory and Treg TCRB repertoires that were more similar. Type 1 diabetes patients had TCRB CDR3s that were shorter (moderately but significantly so) in all four CD4+ subsets.

Expressed TCRB transcripts were sequenced after all isolated RNA was converted to cDNA. Around 3.5 million reads on average were seen across naive, central memory and regulatory T cell samples. TCRdb's copy holds only in-frame clones and misses some; the assay was immunoSEQ multiplex PCR. Altogether approximately 260,000 clones are present, around 22% being singletons, with the ten largest covering around 0.012%. Germline assignment: CDR1 LNHNV and CDR2 YYDKDF (reference sequence). The CDR3 covers 15 residues. Between the trimmed V and J ends, which lost 0 bases and 10 bases, there was a span of 16 bases. All sorted populations exceeded 95% purity.

The clonotype originates from a woman in her 30s with type 1 diabetes. The sample taken for sequencing was naive CD4+ T cells from blood. The rearrangement uses TRBV15 and TRBJ2-1; a weak D match, TRBD2 (6 bases). The CDR3 sequence: CATSREEGVGEEQFF. As DNA, the CDR3 is TGTGCCACCAGCAGAGAGGAGGGAGTAGGGGAGGAGCAGTTCTTC.